Shown below are 23 T cell receptor beta chains from a single sample sequenced in a study of cytomegalovirus exposure and HLA in healthy donors. Use of 60 Vbeta and 13 Jbeta primers characterized the PCR. Using immunoSEQ multiplex PCR, the repertoire was profiled, and TCRdb retains in-frame clones only, with some absent. The sample lists over 45,000 clones; approximately 80% were seen once. The sequenced sample consisted of PBMCs. The receptors derive from a young man in good health and CMV-seronegative.

This clone occurred a few times. The chain combines TRBV6-5 with TRBJ1-5, with D unclear. The CDR3 sequence is 12 residues long. Trimming stripped 6 bases from V and 7 bases from J, with 10 bases between. Germline CDR1 reads MNHEY; CDR2 reads SVGAGI. The CDR3 DNA reads TGTGCCAGCAGCCGCCCCCAGCAGCCCCAGCATTTT. Translating gives CASSRPQQPQHF.

The V and J genes are TRBV2 and TRBJ1-5; 7 bases are shared with TRBD1. The J segment lost 3 bases and the V segment lost 9 bases, leaving 8 bases of the junction unmatched. Looked up from germline, CDR1 is SNHLY and CDR2 is FYNNEI. This CDR3 comprises 14 residues. Written as DNA, the CDR3 is TGTGCCAGTAAGCCCGGGACAGTCAATCAGCCCCAGCATTTT. It is translated as CASKPGTVNQPQHF.

The V gene is TRBV19, the J gene TRBJ1-5; tentative D call: TRBD1 (5 bases). Trimming took 7 bases from V and 3 from J, leaving 22 bases between them. Germline CDR1 and CDR2: LNHDA and SQIVND (reference sequence). This CDR3 comprises 17 residues. CDR3: CASTPSGGGLPNQPQHF. CDR3 nucleotide sequence: TGTGCCAGTACCCCAAGTGGCGGGGGGTTGCCCAATCAGCCCCAGCATTTT. The whole variable domain, filled in from reference TRBV19 and TRBJ1-5, reads DGGITQSPKYLFRKEGQNVTLSCEQNLNHDAMYWYRQDPGQGLRLIYYSQIVNDFQKGDIAEGYSVSREKKESFPLTVTSAQKNPTAFYLCASTPSGGGLPNQPQHFGDGTRLSIL.

J is TRBJ1-1 and V is TRBV7-2; perhaps TRBD1 as D (5 bases). The germline V gene has CDR1 SGHTA and CDR2 FQGNSA. V lost 3 bases and J lost 4, with 12 bases in between. The CDR3 covers 14 residues. The CDR3 DNA reads as TGTGCCAGCAGCTTGGGGGGTACGGGCACTGAAGCTTTCTTT. As protein: CASSLGGTGTEAFF.

The V call is TRBV11-1, the J call TRBJ2-2; 7 bases agree with TRBD1. Germline V CDR1 and CDR2: SGHAT, FQDESV (reference sequence). V lost 6 bases and J lost 6; bases outside the gene matches: 10. This CDR3 comprises 15 residues. CDR3 protein: CASRLNRGSAGELFF. As DNA, the CDR3 is TGTGCCAGCAGACTAAACAGGGGATCCGCCGGGGAGCTGTTTTTT. The full variable domain, its missing parts supplied by reference TRBV11-1 and TRBJ2-2, is EAEVAQSPRYKITEKSQAVAFWCDPISGHATLYWYRQILGQGPELLVQFQDESVVDDSQLPKDRFSAERLKGVDSTLKIQPAELGDSAMYLCASRLNRGSAGELFFGEGSRLTVL.

CDR3 loop: CASSPIDGLNTEAFF. Written as DNA, the CDR3 is TGTGCCAGCAGCCCTATCGACGGGTTGAACACTGAAGCTTTCTTT. J is TRBJ1-1 and V is TRBV4-2; D is unclear. This CDR3 has 15 residues. V dropped 4 bases and J dropped 0 bases, with 12 bases sitting between them. Per the germline V gene, CDR1 is LGHNA and CDR2 is YNFKEQ.

This sequence joins TRBV27 and TRBJ2-3, with D perhaps TRBD2 (6 bases). The CDR3 length is 15 residues. V was cut by 0 bases and J by 3 bases, with 10 bases left in between. CDR1 and CDR2 (germline): MNHEY, SMNVEV (reference sequence). CDR3 protein: CASSLSGLGTDTQYF. The CDR3 region has the DNA TGTGCCAGCAGTTTATCGGGACTGGGGACAGATACGCAGTATTTT.

This clone was seen more than once but under ten times. The genes are TRBV5-1 and TRBJ1-1; D is unclear. CDR3 length: 13 residues. Between the trimmed V and J ends, which lost 4 bases and 5 bases, there was a span of 12 bases. Germline V lookup: CDR1 SGHRS, CDR2 YFSETQ. The CDR3 region has the DNA TGCGCCAGCAGCCCGACACCGGGGACTGAAGCTTTCTTT. This encodes CASSPTPGTEAFF. The variable domain in full, completed from reference TRBV5-1 and TRBJ1-1, reads KAGVTQTPRYLIKTRGQQVTLSCSPISGHRSVSWYQQTPGQGLQFLFEYFSETQRNKGNFPGRFSGRQFSNSRSEMNVSTLELGDSALYLCASSPTPGTEAFFGQGTRLTVV.

The chain couples TRBV30 to TRBJ2-7; tentative D call: TRBD1 (5 bases). This CDR3 is 12 amino acids long. V shed 4 bases and J shed 4 bases, with 11 bases lying between them. CDR1 GTSNPN and CDR2 SVGIG come from the germline V gene (reference sequence). CDR3 coding DNA: TGTGCCTGGAACCAGGGCCCGTACGAGCAGTACTTC. Protein sequence: CAWNQGPYEQYF.

This chain links TRBV4-1 with TRBJ1-1; 8 bases align to TRBD1. The CDR3 is 17 amino acids. Germline V gene sequence: CDR1 MGHRA, CDR2 YSYEKL. J lost 0 bases, V lost 4 bases, and 10 bases had no gene match. CDR3 DNA: TGCGCCAGCAGCCCTCAGGGGGCAGGACTTATGAACACTGAAGCTTTCTTT. This gives the protein CASSPQGAGLMNTEAFF.

In DNA form, the CDR3 reads TGTGCCAGCACCTCCGGGGACACCATATATTTT. Translated, it gives CASTSGDTIYF. The chain couples TRBV6-6 to TRBJ1-3; no reliable D call. The CDR3 is made up of 11 amino acids. Trimming removed 7 bases from V and 8 bases from J, with 9 bases in between. CDR1 and CDR2 from the germline V gene are MNHNY and SVGAGI (reference sequence).

This chain connects TRBV11-2 to TRBJ2-1, with a weak D call TRBD1 (5 bases). The CDR3 covers 14 residues. Germline V gene lookup returns CDR1 SGHAT and CDR2 FQNNGV. V was shortened by 1 base and J by 9 bases, with 13 bases between the two germline ends. As DNA, the CDR3 is TGTGCCAGCAGCTTAGTCGCAGGGTTGGGTGAGCAGTTCTTC. This gives the protein CASSLVAGLGEQFF. Supplemented by reference TRBV11-2 and TRBJ2-1, the full variable domain reads EAGVAQSPRYKIIEKRQSVAFWCNPISGHATLYWYQQILGQGPKLLIQFQNNGVVDDSQLPKDRFSAERLKGVDSTLKIQPAKLEDSAVYLCASSLVAGLGEQFFGPGTRLTVL.

This chain uses TRBV10-3 with TRBJ1-5, with a possible D match to TRBD1 (5 bases). The V end lost 4 bases, the J end lost 0 bases, and 13 bases lay between the germline ends. CDR1 and CDR2 (germline): ENHRY, SYGVKD. The CDR3 spans 16 residues. Written as DNA, the CDR3 is TGTGCCATCAGTGCTTCCAGACAGAGTAGCAATCAGCCCCAGCATTTT. It encodes CAISASRQSSNQPQHF.

The chain joins TRBV7-2 to TRBJ1-4; D uncertain. This CDR3 is 16 amino acids long. Trimming removed 1 base from V and 4 bases from J, with 13 bases in between. Germline-derived CDR1 and CDR2 are SGHTA and FQGNSA. In DNA form, the CDR3 reads TGTGCCAGCAGCTTAGGCTCCCGGAGGGTTAATGAAAAACTGTTTTTT. Amino acids: CASSLGSRRVNEKLFF. The variable domain in full, completed from reference TRBV7-2 and TRBJ1-4, reads GAGVSQSPSNKVTEKGKDVELRCDPISGHTALYWYRQSLGQGLEFLIYFQGNSAPDKSGLPSDRFSAERTGGSVSTLTIQRTQQEDSAVYLCASSLGSRRVNEKLFFGSGTQLSVL.

The chain combines TRBV30 with TRBJ1-3; D might be TRBD1 (6 bases). This CDR3 is 17 amino acids long. V was cut by 3 bases and J by 0 bases, with 18 bases left in between. Germline V lookup: CDR1 GTSNPN, CDR2 SVGIG (reference sequence). As DNA, the CDR3 is TGTGCCTGGAGGGGGGGCGGGGGGGCTCCCTCTGGAAACACCATATATTTT. This encodes CAWRGGGGAPSGNTIYF.

V is TRBV19 and J is TRBJ1-5, with 7 bases that match TRBD1. The CDR3 extends over 16 amino acids. The germline V gene has CDR1 LNHDA and CDR2 SQIVND (reference sequence). After removal of 4 bases from V and 0 bases from J, the junction contained 6 bases not matched to a gene. The CDR3 is CASSTTQGISNQPQHF. As DNA, the CDR3 is TGTGCCAGTAGTACCACACAGGGGATTAGCAATCAGCCCCAGCATTTT.

V is TRBV5-4 and J is TRBJ2-7, with 9 bases that match TRBD2. J was trimmed by 2 bases and V by 4 bases; bases with no gene match: 10. The V gene's germline CDR1 is SGHNT and CDR2 YYREEE (reference sequence). The CDR3 is made up of 16 amino acids. The CDR3 nucleotides are TGTGCCAGCAGCAATTCTCCGGGACTAGCAACCTACGAGCAGTACTTC. Translation: CASSNSPGLATYEQYF.

The genes are TRBV7-2 and TRBJ2-5; 7 bases fit TRBD1. This CDR3 contains 14 residues. Germline V gene data show CDR1 as SGHTA and CDR2 as FQGNSA. Trimming at V came to 5 bases and at J to 5 bases, leaving 8 bases not matched to a gene. The CDR3 coding sequence is TGTGCCAGCAGCCCCCGACAGGGAAGGGAGACCCAGTACTTC. Translated: CASSPRQGRETQYF.

The chain links TRBV7-2 to TRBJ1-4, with D maybe TRBD1 (5 bases). The CDR3 has 15 amino acids. From germline, CDR1 is SGHTA and CDR2 FQGNSA. V was trimmed by 6 bases and J by 8 bases, leaving 19 bases between them. CDR3 sequence: CASRAQAGRWEKLFF. The CDR3 coding sequence is TGTGCCAGCAGAGCACAGGCAGGGAGGTGGGAAAAACTGTTTTTT.

The chain uses TRBV29-1 and TRBJ2-4; TRBD2 matches at 13 bases. The CDR3 is made up of 15 amino acids. Looked up from germline, CDR1 is SQVTM and CDR2 is ANQGSEA. Trimming cost V 2 bases and J 7 bases; bases outside gene matches: 5. The CDR3 here is CSVEYRLAGGNIQYF. DNA for the CDR3: TGCAGCGTTGAATACAGACTAGCGGGAGGTAACATTCAGTACTTC.

J is TRBJ2-3 and V is TRBV12-5, with TRBD1 matching over 7 bases. CDR3 length: 18 amino acids. Losses at the gene ends were 3 bases for V and 0 bases for J; bases not matched to a gene: 12. Germline V CDR1 and CDR2: LGHNT, FRNRAP. DNA of the CDR3: TGTGCTAGTGGTTTTGCGGCAGGGGGAGCGTTAAGCACAGATACGCAGTATTTT. Translated, it gives CASGFAAGGALSTDTQYF.

This chain connects TRBV5-8 to TRBJ2-7, with 9 bases identical to TRBD2. The CDR3 totals 16 residues. The trim removed 0 bases at V and 5 bases at J, leaving 9 bases unmatched. In germline, CDR1 is SGHTS, CDR2 YDEGEE. The DNA for the CDR3 is TGTGCCAGCAGCTTGGAGGTGGGAGCGGGAGGCCACGAGCAGTACTTC. Protein sequence: CASSLEVGAGGHEQYF.

The rearrangement uses TRBV7-8 and TRBJ1-2, with 7 bases identical to TRBD1. CDR3 length: 15 residues. Germline CDR1 reads SGHVS; CDR2 reads FQNEAQ. V lost 5 bases to trimming and J lost 3 bases; unmatched junction nucleotides: 9. In DNA form, the CDR3 reads TGTGCCAGCAGCCAGGGGGGTGCTGGGGACTATGGCTACACCTTC. It yields the protein CASSQGGAGDYGYTF.